This TCR beta chain was profiled in a study of shared clonotypes between healthy human individuals. Overall study context: A donor's plate count was three for CD4 naive and three for CD4 memory; CD8 naive had two and CD8 memory one. General study points: Clonotype sharing among donors likely depends on sequencing depth.

Profiling relied on immunoSEQ multiplex PCR, and the TCRdb table lists in-frame clones only, not all of them. The sample holds 850,000 to 1,200,000 clones, around 75% seen once. Negatively enriched CD4+ T cells were divided by CD45RA into naive and memory. With regard to this clone: Its cognate antigen is unknown.

Germline V gene sequence: CDR1 SNHLY, CDR2 FYNNEI. V was cut by 5 bases and J by 5 bases, with 6 bases left in between. The CDR3 runs 11 residues. The sample comprised memory CD4+ T cells sorted from blood. Stated subset: CD45RA-negative fraction. The chain has TRBV2 and TRBJ1-1; D unclear. This TCR was sampled from a man between 18 and 29 years old in good health. CDR3 sequence: CASSSETEAFF. The DNA for the CDR3 is TGTGCCAGCAGTTCAGAAACTGAAGCTTTCTTT. Using reference TRBV2 and TRBJ1-1 for the parts outside the CDR3, the full variable domain is EPEVTQTPSHQVTQMGQEVILRCVPISNHLYFYWYRQILGQKVEFLVSFYNNEISEKSEIFDDQFSVERPDGSNFTLKIRSTKLEDSAMYFCASSSETEAFFGQGTRLTVV.